This T cell receptor beta chain was captured in a study of technical replicates of blood from a few donors. Some clones are missing from TCRdb's copy, which holds only in-frame ones; the method was immunoSEQ multiplex PCR. The sample yields 62,000 or so clones, approximately 87% seen once. The source material was PBMCs. The receptor comes from a human donor in good health. Some clones in this sample may be carry-over from other donors' samples.

For the CDR3, the DNA is TGTGCCAGCAGCCTCCGGACAGATACGCAGTATTTT. This codes for CASSLRTDTQYF. The chain employs TRBV5-4 and TRBJ2-3; unclear D gene. This CDR3 is built from 12 residues. Germline CDR1 SGHNT, CDR2 YYREEE (reference sequence). With 4 bases removed from V and 3 bases from J, the gap between germline ends came to 6 bases.